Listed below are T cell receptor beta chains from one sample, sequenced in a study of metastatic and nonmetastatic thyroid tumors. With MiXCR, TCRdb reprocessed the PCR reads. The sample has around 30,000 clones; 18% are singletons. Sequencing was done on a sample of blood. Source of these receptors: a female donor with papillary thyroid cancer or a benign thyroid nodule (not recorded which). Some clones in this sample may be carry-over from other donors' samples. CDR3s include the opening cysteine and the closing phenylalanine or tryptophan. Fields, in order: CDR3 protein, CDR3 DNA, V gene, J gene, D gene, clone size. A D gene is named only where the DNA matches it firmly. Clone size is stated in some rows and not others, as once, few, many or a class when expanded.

CDR3: CASSLVPTGSYEQYF
DNA: TGTGCCAGCAGCTTAGTCCCCACAGGATCCTACGAGCAGTACTTC
V: TRBV7-9
J: TRBJ2-7
D: -
size: many

CDR3: CASSLGGVGETQYF
DNA: TGCGCCAGCAGCCTCGGTGGCGTTGGAGAGACCCAGTACTTC
V: TRBV5-1
J: TRBJ2-5
D: -
size: many

CDR3: CVTGRGGKGNTDTQYF
DNA: TGTGTCACCGGTCGAGGCGGGAAGGGGAACACAGATACGCAGTATTTT
V: TRBV24-1
J: TRBJ2-3
D: -
size: -

CDR3: CASSRKGSYEQYF
DNA: TGTGCCAGCAGCCGCAAGGGGTCCTACGAGCAGTACTTC
V: TRBV11-2
J: TRBJ2-7
D: -
size: -

CDR3: CASSQGQGGDYGYTF
DNA: TGCGCCAGCAGCCAGGGACAGGGAGGGGACTATGGCTACACCTTC
V: TRBV4-1
J: TRBJ1-2
D: TRBD1
size: many

CDR3: CSASPMTGRIQVSKETQYF
DNA: TGCAGTGCTAGCCCGATGACAGGGCGTATCCAAGTATCCAAAGAGACCCAGTACTTC
V: TRBV20-1
J: TRBJ2-5
D: TRBD1
size: many

CDR3: CASSLGVGYGYTF
DNA: TGTGCCAGCAGCTTAGGAGTTGGCTATGGCTACACCTTC
V: TRBV7-3
J: TRBJ1-2
D: -
size: many

CDR3: CATSGGQGLETQYF
DNA: TGTGCCACTTCAGGGGGACAGGGATTGGAGACCCAGTACTTC
V: TRBV10-3
J: TRBJ2-5
D: TRBD1
size: many

CDR3: CASKRQGETDTQYF
DNA: TGTGCCAGCAAGAGACAGGGGGAGACAGATACGCAGTATTTT
V: TRBV2
J: TRBJ2-3
D: TRBD1
size: medium-sized

CDR3: CASIAQALSGANVLTF
DNA: TGCGCCAGCATCGCCCAGGCGTTATCTGGGGCCAACGTCCTGACTTTC
V: TRBV2
J: TRBJ2-6
D: -
size: -

CDR3: CSARETETPEPQHF
DNA: TGCAGTGCTAGAGAGACAGAGACGCCCGAGCCCCAGCATTTT
V: TRBV20-1
J: TRBJ1-5
D: -
size: many

CDR3: CATGTARYFDNSPLHF
DNA: TGTGCCACTGGGACGGCGCGGTATTTCGATAATTCACCCCTCCACTTT
V: TRBV2
J: TRBJ1-6
D: -
size: many

CDR3: CASSRLGASDNEQFF
DNA: TGTGCCAGTAGTCGATTGGGCGCCTCGGACAATGAGCAGTTCTTC
V: TRBV19
J: TRBJ2-1
D: -
size: many

CDR3: CASSFWTGMNTGELFF
DNA: TGTGCCAGCAGTTTCTGGACAGGGATGAACACCGGGGAGCTGTTTTTT
V: TRBV28
J: TRBJ2-2
D: TRBD1
size: many

CDR3: CATPGLAGGEQFF
DNA: TGTGCCACCCCGGGACTAGCGGGGGGGGAGCAGTTCTTC
V: TRBV19
J: TRBJ2-1
D: TRBD2
size: -

CDR3: CASSLTFTRKSTDTQYF
DNA: TGTGCCAGCAGCCTCACCTTTACTAGAAAATCAACAGATACGCAGTATTTT
V: TRBV11-2
J: TRBJ2-3
D: -
size: many

CDR3: CASSPTLTGDDGYTF
DNA: TGTGCCAGCTCACCAACTCTGACAGGGGACGACGGCTACACCTTC
V: TRBV18
J: TRBJ1-2
D: TRBD1
size: -

CDR3: CASRFRTGSYEQYF
DNA: TGTGCCAGCAGGTTCCGGACAGGCTCCTACGAGCAGTACTTC
V: TRBV2
J: TRBJ2-7
D: TRBD1
size: few

CDR3: CASSLGFGTQETQYF
DNA: TGTGCCAGCAGCTTAGGATTTGGGACACAAGAGACCCAGTACTTC
V: TRBV7-9
J: TRBJ2-5
D: -
size: -

CDR3: CASRLLGRESMNTEAFF
DNA: TGTGCCAGCAGATTATTAGGCAGGGAATCCATGAACACTGAAGCTTTCTTT
V: TRBV6-1
J: TRBJ1-1
D: -
size: many

CDR3: CASGPGNFGNIQYF
DNA: TGTGCTAGTGGCCCAGGGAATTTTGGAAACATTCAGTACTTC
V: TRBV12-5
J: TRBJ2-4
D: -
size: -

CDR3: CASSQRGNTDTQYF
DNA: TGTGCCAGCAGCCAAAGGGGTAATACAGATACGCAGTATTTT
V: TRBV3-1
J: TRBJ2-3
D: -
size: many

CDR3: CASSYSYGLAGGPGDTQYF
DNA: TGTGCCAGCAGTTACTCGTACGGCCTAGCGGGGGGGCCGGGGGATACGCAGTATTTT
V: TRBV6-5
J: TRBJ2-3
D: TRBD2
size: many